Below, 21 T cell receptor beta chains from the same sample are listed, as sequenced in a study of long-term antiretroviral therapy in people with HIV. A v3.0 immunoSEQ assay was performed at survey level. TCRdb's copy holds only in-frame clones and misses some; the assay was immunoSEQ multiplex PCR. The profile covers some 21,000 clones, with about 72% appearing a single time and 12% taken by the ten largest. Specimen: unsorted PBMCs, collected less than 1.8 years before starting antiretroviral therapy. The receptor source for this set is a woman in her thirties or forties with HIV.

The chain couples TRBV19 to TRBJ1-2; D unclear. Trimming took off 7 bases at V and 0 bases at J, with 18 bases between the two ends. The V gene's germline CDR1 is LNHDA and CDR2 SQIVND (reference sequence). The length of the CDR3 is 16 residues. The CDR3 region has the DNA TGTGCCAGTACCCTCTTCCCCCGCAGCACTAACTATGGCTACACCTTC. It yields the protein CASTLFPRSTNYGYTF.

This clone was detected only a few times. The V gene is TRBV11-3, the J gene TRBJ2-1; TRBD1 is a possible D gene (6 bases). The CDR3 loop spans 19 amino acids. The germline V gene has CDR1 SGHNT and CDR2 YENEEA. Trimming left V 4 bases short and J 0 bases short, with 22 bases between. The CDR3 sequence is CASSSGTNIIHSSYNEQFF. The CDR3 DNA reads as TGTGCCAGCAGCTCCGGGACAAATATCATACACAGCTCCTACAATGAGCAGTTCTTC.

This clone has just one count. The chain links TRBV6-1 to TRBJ1-5; D is perhaps TRBD1 (6 bases). With 0 bases removed from V and 7 bases from J, the gap between germline ends came to 19 bases. This CDR3 is built from 17 residues. Germline V gene lookup returns CDR1 MNHNS and CDR2 SASEGT. This chain's CDR3 is CASSEARGRGLGQPQHF. The CDR3 DNA sequence: TGTGCCAGCAGTGAAGCGCGCGGCAGGGGATTGGGACAGCCCCAGCATTTT.

The V call is TRBV5-1, the J call TRBJ2-3; no clear D gene. The CDR3 runs to 17 residues. CDR1 and CDR2 (germline): SGHRS, YFSETQ. V was shortened by 1 base and J by 0 bases, with 15 bases between the two germline ends. CDR3: CASSLIPQTSSTDTQYF. CDR3 in DNA: TGCGCCAGCAGCTTGATTCCACAGACTTCTAGCACAGATACGCAGTATTTT.

The rearrangement uses TRBV19 and TRBJ2-2; 9 bases agree with TRBD2. Trimming at V came to 1 base and at J to 4 bases, leaving 7 bases not matched to a gene. This CDR3 is 17 amino acids long. CDR1 and CDR2 (germline): LNHDA, SQIVND (reference sequence). CDR3 protein: CASSIGAGGPRTGELFF. Written as DNA, the CDR3 is TGTGCCAGTAGTATAGGGGCGGGAGGGCCGCGCACCGGGGAGCTGTTTTTT.

In this sample, this clone turned up a few times. This chain joins TRBV6-4 and TRBJ1-2; 7 nucleotides match TRBD1. In germline, CDR1 is MRHNA, CDR2 SNTAGT. This CDR3 has 12 residues. The trim removed 5 bases at V and 8 bases at J, leaving 5 bases unmatched. The CDR3 DNA reads as TGTGCCAGCAGTAATGACAGGGTCGGCTACACCTTC. Its translation is CASSNDRVGYTF.

The gene calls are TRBV10-3 and TRBJ2-3, with no clear D. CDR3 size: 11 residues. CDR1 and CDR2 (germline): ENHRY, SYGVKD. Deletions cut 8 bases from V and 6 bases from J, with 9 bases between. The CDR3 is CAIGVEDTQYF. The CDR3, as DNA: TGTGCCATCGGGGTAGAGGATACGCAGTATTTT.

The chain links TRBV9 to TRBJ1-6; 9 nucleotides align to TRBD1. Per the germline V gene, CDR1 is SGDLS and CDR2 is YYNGEE. V trimming: 3 bases; J trimming: 9 bases; junction bases outside the gene matches: 7. The CDR3 has 15 residues. In nucleotides, the CDR3 is TGTGCCAGCAGCGCGAGACAGGGGGATAGTTCACCCCTCCACTTT. Translating gives CASSARQGDSSPLHF.

This clone was recorded only once. This chain uses TRBV5-6 with TRBJ2-6, with D possibly TRBD1 on 6 matching bases. CDR3 size: 16 residues. V lost 5 bases and J 0 bases, leaving 12 bases between the germline ends. Germline CDR1 reads SGHDT; CDR2 reads YYEEEE. The CDR3 sequence is CASRTGLDSGANVLTF. CDR3 nucleotide sequence: TGTGCCAGCAGGACAGGTCTCGACTCTGGGGCCAACGTCCTGACTTTC.

This clone showed up just a few times. This chain uses TRBV10-1 with TRBJ2-7; D may match TRBD1 or TRBD2 (5 bases each). The CDR3 spans 14 residues. Germline lookup yields CDR1 WNHNN and CDR2 SYGVQD (reference sequence). The V gene lost 6 bases and the J gene lost 2 bases, with 14 bases spanning the gap. This CDR3 is CASSSGPLPYEQYF. Here the CDR3 DNA reads TGCGCCAGCAGCTCGGGACCGCTACCCTACGAGCAGTACTTC.

This chain connects TRBV9 to TRBJ2-3, with TRBD2 as a possible D gene (6 bases). The CDR3 has 16 residues. Germline lookup yields CDR1 SGDLS and CDR2 YYNGEE. Trimming took 1 base from V and 0 from J, leaving 12 bases between them. CDR3 sequence: CASSVSGTASTDTQYF. The CDR3 nucleotides read TGTGCCAGCAGCGTATCCGGGACTGCTAGCACAGATACGCAGTATTTT.

The chain combines TRBV11-3 with TRBJ1-2; no clear D gene. The V gene's germline CDR1 is SGHNT and CDR2 YENEEA. V lost 4 bases, J lost 0 bases, and 6 bases lay in between. There are 13 residues in the CDR3. CDR3 in amino acids: CASSYDSNYGYTF. The CDR3 DNA reads TGTGCCAGCAGCTACGATTCTAACTATGGCTACACCTTC. Complete variable domain (other parts from reference TRBV11-3 and TRBJ1-2): EAGVVQSPRYKIIEKKQPVAFWCNPISGHNTLYWYLQNLGQGPELLIRYENEEAVDDSQLPKDRFSAERLKGVDSTLKIQPAELGDSAVYLCASSYDSNYGYTFGSGTRLTVV.

V is TRBV5-4 and J is TRBJ1-2; D may be TRBD1 (6 bases). The V gene lost 4 bases and the J gene lost 4 bases, with 14 bases spanning the gap. The V gene's germline CDR1 is SGHNT and CDR2 YYREEE (reference sequence). The CDR3 is 14 residues long. The CDR3 nucleotides read TGTGCCAGCAGCGATACAGGGCAACTCTATGGCTACACCTTC. It translates to CASSDTGQLYGYTF. Together with reference TRBV5-4 and TRBJ1-2, the CDR3 gives the full variable domain: ETGVTQSPTHLIKTRGQQVTLRCSSQSGHNTVSWYQQALGQGPQFIFQYYREEENGRGNFPPRFSGLQFPNYSSELNVNALELDDSALYLCASSDTGQLYGYTFGSGTRLTVV.

The CDR3 DNA sequence: TGTGCCAGCAGTCGGGGAGGGGGCGACGAGCAGTACTTC. Translated: CASSRGGGDEQYF. The chain uses TRBV5-6 and TRBJ2-7; D may be TRBD1 or TRBD2 (7 bases each). Germline lookup yields CDR1 SGHDT and CDR2 YYEEEE. Trimming removed 5 bases from V and 5 bases from J, with 14 bases in between. This CDR3 is 13 amino acids long.

This clone was counted between two and nine times. V is TRBV7-9 and J is TRBJ2-1; a weak D match, TRBD2 (5 bases). V dropped 5 bases and J dropped 3 bases, with 14 bases sitting between them. This CDR3 has 15 residues. Germline V gives CDR1 SEHNR, CDR2 FQNEAQ (reference sequence). The DNA for the CDR3 is TGTGCCAGCAGCCCCTGGTCCGACTACTACAATGAGCAGTTCTTC. Translating gives CASSPWSDYYNEQFF.

The chain uses TRBV11-2 and TRBJ2-7; TRBD1 might be the D (8 bases). Trimming took 4 bases from V and 1 from J, leaving 20 bases between them. Germline assignment: CDR1 SGHAT and CDR2 FQNNGV. This CDR3 contains 17 residues. The CDR3 coding sequence is TGTGCCAGCAGCTCTCTCAGGGGGGGACAGGATTCCTACGAGCAGTACTTC. Its translation: CASSSLRGGQDSYEQYF. Full variable domain (remainder filled in from reference TRBV11-2 and TRBJ2-7): EAGVAQSPRYKIIEKRQSVAFWCNPISGHATLYWYQQILGQGPKLLIQFQNNGVVDDSQLPKDRFSAERLKGVDSTLKIQPAKLEDSAVYLCASSSLRGGQDSYEQYFGPGTRLTVT.

The rearrangement links TRBV5-4 to TRBJ1-1, with 8 bases aligning to TRBD1. This CDR3 has 16 residues. The V gene end was trimmed by 0 bases and the J gene end by 7 bases; junction bases not matched to a gene: 11. CDR1 and CDR2 (germline): SGHNT, YYREEE (reference sequence). The CDR3 loop reads CASSLAFGTGSNEAFF. Here the CDR3 DNA reads TGTGCCAGCAGCTTGGCTTTCGGGACAGGTTCGAATGAAGCTTTCTTT.

This clone has a single count. The chain links TRBV6-1 to TRBJ2-1; no firm D call. The V gene's germline CDR1 is MNHNS and CDR2 SASEGT. This CDR3 is built from 14 residues. V was pared by 1 base and J by 6 bases, with 10 bases between. In DNA, the CDR3 is TGTGCCAGCAGTGAAGGCCACTTTGGCAATGAGCAGTTCTTC. Translating gives CASSEGHFGNEQFF.

For the CDR3, the DNA is TGTGCCATCAGTGAGTCGGCAGGGGCCGGGGCCAACGTCCTGACTTTC. Its translation is CAISESAGAGANVLTF. The J gene is TRBJ2-6, the V gene TRBV10-3, with D perhaps TRBD1 (6 bases). This CDR3 contains 16 residues. Germline V CDR1 and CDR2: ENHRY, SYGVKD. V was shortened by 0 bases and J by 4 bases, with 10 bases between the two germline ends.

This rearrangement joins TRBV7-9 to TRBJ1-6; 8 bases fit TRBD1. Germline CDR1 SEHNR, CDR2 FQNEAQ (reference sequence). The CDR3 totals 16 residues. Trimming cost V 10 bases and J 9 bases; bases outside gene matches: 17. CDR3 in amino acids: CAILPERTGMISPLHF. CDR3 nucleotide sequence: TGTGCCATCCTACCAGAACGGACAGGGATGATTTCACCCCTCCACTTT.

The chain uses TRBV7-9 and TRBJ1-2; possibly TRBD1 for D (6 bases). Trimming took 5 bases from V and 1 from J, leaving 17 bases between them. This CDR3 is 16 amino acids long. Germline V CDR1 and CDR2: SEHNR, FQNEAQ (reference sequence). The CDR3 protein is CASSDSDSRFNYGYTF. The DNA of the CDR3 is TGTGCCAGCAGCGATTCGGACAGCCGGTTTAACTATGGCTACACCTTC.